These T cell receptor beta chains were read from a single sample in a study of response to subunit inactivated influenza vaccine. TCRdb re-called the RT-PCR reads through MiXCR, storing one row per CDR3 protein. The data contain roughly 550,000 distinct CDR3 sequences, 20% to 25% of them seen just once; the ten biggest clones take up 2.5% to 3%. The sample also formed part of further work on T cells expressing NK-cell markers.

Sequenced material: CD4+ T cells sorted from PBMCs, taken 11 to 12 days after vaccination. All receptors come from a man aged 45-65 years who received an inactivated influenza vaccine. The CDR3 runs from the conserved cysteine through the conserved F or W. D genes are given only for firm matches. Expanded clones are given a class, and other clones once, few, many or no size at all.

TRBV5-1	TRBD2	few	TRBJ2-1	TGCGCCAGCAGCCTTAGCGGGAGGGTCAATGAGCAGTTCTTC	CASSLSGRVNEQFF
TRBV6-5	TRBD2	-	TRBJ2-1	TGTGCCAGCAGTTCCGCGGGACTAGCGACCTACAATGAGCAGTTCTTC	CASSSAGLATYNEQFF
TRBV15	-	few	TRBJ1-5	TGTGCCACCAGCAGAGATAGGACAGCGAATCAGCCCCAGCATTTT	CATSRDRTANQPQHF
TRBV7-2	TRBD2	-	TRBJ2-1	TGTGCCAGCAGCTTAGGGAGACTAGCGGGAGGCGAGCAGTTCTTC	CASSLGRLAGGEQFF
TRBV15	TRBD1	-	TRBJ2-3	TGTGCCACCAAACGGGACAGGATCACAGATACGCAGTATTTT	CATKRDRITDTQYF
TRBV15	TRBD1	few	TRBJ1-2	TGTGCCACCAGTCGTCAGGGGGCAGGCTTCTACACCTTC	CATSRQGAGFYTF
TRBV5-1	TRBD1	-	TRBJ1-5	TGCGCCAGCAGCTTTCAGGGGGGTGATCAGCCCCAGCATTTT	CASSFQGGDQPQHF
TRBV5-6	-	few	TRBJ2-5	TGTGCCACCCAATCCACCCAAGGACGGCGGGAGACCCAGTACTTC	CATQSTQGRRETQYF
TRBV15	TRBD2	many	TRBJ2-3	TGTGCCACCAGCAAGGGACTAGCGGGGGCCGGAGCAGATACGCAGTATTTT	CATSKGLAGAGADTQYF
TRBV5-1	-	-	TRBJ2-2	TGCGCCAGCAGCTTTCGGGGGGCGAGATACACCGGGGAGCTGTTTTTT	CASSFRGARYTGELFF
TRBV4-2	TRBD2	-	TRBJ2-1	TGTGCCAGCAGTTTAGGACTAGGAACCTACAATGAGCAGTTCTTC	CASSLGLGTYNEQFF